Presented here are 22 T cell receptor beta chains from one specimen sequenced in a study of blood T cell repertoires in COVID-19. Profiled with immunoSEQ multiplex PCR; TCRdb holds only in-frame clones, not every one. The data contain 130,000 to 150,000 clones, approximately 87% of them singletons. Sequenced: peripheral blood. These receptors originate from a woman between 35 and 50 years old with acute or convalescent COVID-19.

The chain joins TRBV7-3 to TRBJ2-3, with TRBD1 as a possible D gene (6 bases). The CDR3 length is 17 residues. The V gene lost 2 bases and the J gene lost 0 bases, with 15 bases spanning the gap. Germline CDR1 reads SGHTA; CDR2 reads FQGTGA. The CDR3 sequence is CASSLGPRGSSTDTQYF. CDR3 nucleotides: TGTGCCAGCAGCTTAGGGCCCAGGGGATCAAGCACAGATACGCAGTATTTT. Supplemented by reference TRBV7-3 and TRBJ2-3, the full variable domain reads GAGVSQTPSNKVTEKGKYVELRCDPISGHTALYWYRQSLGQGPEFLIYFQGTGAADDSGLPNDRFFAVRPEGSVSTLKIQRTERGDSAVYLCASSLGPRGSSTDTQYFGPGTRLTVL.

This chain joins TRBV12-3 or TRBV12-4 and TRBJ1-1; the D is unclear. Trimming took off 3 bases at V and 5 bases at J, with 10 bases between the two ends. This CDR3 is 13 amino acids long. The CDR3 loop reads CASSLRESTEAFF. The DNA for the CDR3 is TGTGCCAGCAGTTTGAGAGAATCTACTGAAGCTTTCTTT.

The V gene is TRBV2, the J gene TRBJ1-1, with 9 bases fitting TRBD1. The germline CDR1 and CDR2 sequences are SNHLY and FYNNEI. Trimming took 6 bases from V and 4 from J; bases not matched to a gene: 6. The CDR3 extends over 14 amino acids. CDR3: CASRPQGAGTEAFF. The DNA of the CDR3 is TGTGCCAGCAGGCCACAGGGGGCAGGCACTGAAGCTTTCTTT.

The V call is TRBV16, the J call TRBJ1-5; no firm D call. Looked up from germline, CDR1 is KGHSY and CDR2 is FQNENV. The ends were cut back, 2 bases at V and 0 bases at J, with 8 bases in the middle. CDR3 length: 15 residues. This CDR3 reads CASSQKQVSNQPQHF. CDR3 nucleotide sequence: TGTGCCAGCAGCCAAAAGCAGGTTAGCAATCAGCCCCAGCATTTT.

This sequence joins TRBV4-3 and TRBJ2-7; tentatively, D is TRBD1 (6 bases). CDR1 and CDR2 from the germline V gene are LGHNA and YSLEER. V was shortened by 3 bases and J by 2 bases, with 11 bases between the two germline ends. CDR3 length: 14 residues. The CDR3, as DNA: TGCGCCAGCAGCCAGGGGGCTGGGACCTACGAGCAGTACTTC. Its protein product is CASSQGAGTYEQYF.

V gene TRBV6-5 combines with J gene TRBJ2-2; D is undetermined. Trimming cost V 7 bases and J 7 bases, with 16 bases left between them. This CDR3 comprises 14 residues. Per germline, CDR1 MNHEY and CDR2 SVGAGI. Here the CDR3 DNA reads TGTGCCAGCACCTATTCTCTAGAGGTCGGGGAGCTGTTTTTT. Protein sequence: CASTYSLEVGELFF.

The CDR3 here is CASSLGTGGPGELFF. The CDR3 DNA sequence: TGTGCCAGCAGCTTAGGGACAGGGGGCCCCGGGGAGCTGTTTTTT. J is TRBJ2-2 and V is TRBV7-3; 12 nucleotides agree with TRBD1. Germline CDR1 is SGHTA and CDR2 is FQGTGA. This CDR3 region has 15 residues. V was pared by 2 bases and J by 6 bases, with 1 base of the junction left unmatched. The entire variable domain, with the rest obtained from reference TRBV7-3 and TRBJ2-2, is as follows: GAGVSQTPSNKVTEKGKYVELRCDPISGHTALYWYRQSLGQGPEFLIYFQGTGAADDSGLPNDRFFAVRPEGSVSTLKIQRTERGDSAVYLCASSLGTGGPGELFFGEGSRLTVL.

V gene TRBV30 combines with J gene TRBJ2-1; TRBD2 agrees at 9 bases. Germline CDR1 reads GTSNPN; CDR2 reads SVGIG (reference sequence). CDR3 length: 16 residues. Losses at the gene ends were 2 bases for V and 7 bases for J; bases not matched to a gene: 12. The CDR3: CAWSSPGLALLNEQFF. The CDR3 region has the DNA TGTGCCTGGAGTTCACCGGGACTAGCCTTACTTAATGAGCAGTTCTTC.

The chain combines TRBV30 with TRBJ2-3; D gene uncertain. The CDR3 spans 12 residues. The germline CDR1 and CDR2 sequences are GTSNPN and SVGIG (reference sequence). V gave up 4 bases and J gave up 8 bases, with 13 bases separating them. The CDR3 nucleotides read TGTGCCTGGAAAAGTACTGCCGGTACGCAGTATTTT. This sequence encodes CAWKSTAGTQYF.

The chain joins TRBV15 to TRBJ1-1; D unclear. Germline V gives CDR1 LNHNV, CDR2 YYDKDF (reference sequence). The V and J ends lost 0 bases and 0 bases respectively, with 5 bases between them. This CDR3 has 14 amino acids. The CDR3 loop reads CATSRDRMNTEAFF. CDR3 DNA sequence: TGTGCCACCAGCAGAGACAGAATGAACACTGAAGCTTTCTTT.

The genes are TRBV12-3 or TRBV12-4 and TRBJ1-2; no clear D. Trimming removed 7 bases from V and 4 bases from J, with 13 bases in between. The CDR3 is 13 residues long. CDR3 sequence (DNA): TGTGCCAGCACCCGGGAGCTGTTCTATGGCTACACCTTC. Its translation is CASTRELFYGYTF.

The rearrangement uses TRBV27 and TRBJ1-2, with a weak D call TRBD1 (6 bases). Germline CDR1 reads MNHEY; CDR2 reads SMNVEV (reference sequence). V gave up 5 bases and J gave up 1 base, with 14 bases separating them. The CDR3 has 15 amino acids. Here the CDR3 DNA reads TGTGCCAGCAGTCCACAACAGGGTTATAACTATGGCTACACCTTC. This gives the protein CASSPQQGYNYGYTF.

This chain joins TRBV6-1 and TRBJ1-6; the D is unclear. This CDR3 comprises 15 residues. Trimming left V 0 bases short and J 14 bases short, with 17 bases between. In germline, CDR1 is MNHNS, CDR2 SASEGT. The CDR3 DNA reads TGTGCCAGCAGTGAAGCGCGAGCCGGGTCGGAATCCCTCCACTTT. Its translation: CASSEARAGSESLHF.

The CDR3 here is CASSLNRAFNGYTF. The CDR3 DNA reads TGTGCCAGCAGTTTAAACAGGGCTTTCAATGGCTACACCTTC. The J gene is TRBJ1-2, the V gene TRBV28, with D possibly TRBD1 on 6 matching bases. V lost 2 bases and J lost 6, with 13 bases in between. This CDR3 contains 14 residues. CDR1 and CDR2 from the germline V gene are MDHEN and SYDVKM.

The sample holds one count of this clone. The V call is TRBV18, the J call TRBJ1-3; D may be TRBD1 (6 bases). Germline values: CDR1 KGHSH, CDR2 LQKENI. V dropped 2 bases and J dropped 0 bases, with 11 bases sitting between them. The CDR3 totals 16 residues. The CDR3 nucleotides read TGTGCCAGCTCACCATACAGGGCGAACTCTGGAAACACCATATATTTT. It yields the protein CASSPYRANSGNTIYF.

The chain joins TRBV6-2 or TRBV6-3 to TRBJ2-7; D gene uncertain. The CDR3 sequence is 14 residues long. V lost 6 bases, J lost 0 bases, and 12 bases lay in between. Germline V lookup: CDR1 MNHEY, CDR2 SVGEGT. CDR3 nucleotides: TGTGCCAGCAGCCACCCTGGAGCCTCCTACGAGCAGTACTTC. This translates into CASSHPGASYEQYF.

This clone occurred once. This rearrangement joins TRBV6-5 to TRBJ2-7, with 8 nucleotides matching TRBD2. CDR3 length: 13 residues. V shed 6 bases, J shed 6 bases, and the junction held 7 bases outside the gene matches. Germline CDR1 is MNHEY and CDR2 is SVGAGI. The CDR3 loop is CASSPGLAGEQYF. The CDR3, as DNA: TGTGCCAGCAGCCCAGGACTAGCAGGCGAGCAGTACTTC.

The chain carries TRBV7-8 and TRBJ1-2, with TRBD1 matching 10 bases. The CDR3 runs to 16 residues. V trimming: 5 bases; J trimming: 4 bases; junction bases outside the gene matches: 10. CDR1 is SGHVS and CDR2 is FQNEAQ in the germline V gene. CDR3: CASSARQGAFPYGYTF. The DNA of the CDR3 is TGTGCCAGCAGCGCCAGACAGGGGGCATTTCCCTATGGCTACACCTTC.

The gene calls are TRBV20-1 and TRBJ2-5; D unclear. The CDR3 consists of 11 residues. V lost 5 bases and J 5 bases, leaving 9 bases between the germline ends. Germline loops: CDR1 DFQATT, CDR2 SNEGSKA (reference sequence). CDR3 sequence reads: CSAPRLETQYF. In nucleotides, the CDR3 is TGCAGTGCTCCTCGTTTGGAGACCCAGTACTTC.

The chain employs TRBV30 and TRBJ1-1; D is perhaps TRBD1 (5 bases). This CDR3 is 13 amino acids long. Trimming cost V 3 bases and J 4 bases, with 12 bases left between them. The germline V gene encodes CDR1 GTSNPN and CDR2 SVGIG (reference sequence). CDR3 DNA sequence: TGTGCCTGGAGCTGGACACCGCCCACTGAAGCTTTCTTT. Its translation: CAWSWTPPTEAFF.

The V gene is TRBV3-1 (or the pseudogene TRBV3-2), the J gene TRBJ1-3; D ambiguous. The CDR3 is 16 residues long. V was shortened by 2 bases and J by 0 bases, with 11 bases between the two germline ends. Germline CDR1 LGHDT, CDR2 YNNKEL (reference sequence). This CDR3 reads CASSQPLLGSGNTIYF. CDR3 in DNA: TGTGCCAGCAGCCAACCCCTACTAGGCTCTGGAAACACCATATATTTT.

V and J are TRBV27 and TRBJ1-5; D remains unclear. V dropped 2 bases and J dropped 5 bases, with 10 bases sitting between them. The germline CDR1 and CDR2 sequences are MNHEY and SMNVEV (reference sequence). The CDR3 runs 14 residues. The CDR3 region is CASSLREDDQPQHF. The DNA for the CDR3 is TGTGCCAGCAGTTTACGGGAAGACGATCAGCCCCAGCATTTT.